This entry features one T cell receptor beta chain sequence. Its antigen is undetermined. This specimen comes from a study of cytomegalovirus exposure and HLA in healthy donors. General study points: A prior analysis recorded that most TCR beta V segments were productive about 90% or about 30% of the time. Altogether, some 160 TCR beta chains were recorded as cytomegalovirus-associated.

Among the donors, all were healthy bone marrow donors. PCR was performed using 60 Vbeta and 13 Jbeta primers. Profiling relied on immunoSEQ multiplex PCR, and the TCRdb table lists in-frame clones only, not all of them. The top ten clones hold 2.5% to 3% of a sample with about 130,000 clones, about 15% of them seen once. The germline gives CDR1 MNHNY, CDR2 SVGAGI (reference sequence). V lost 5 bases and J lost 4; bases outside the gene matches: 10. This CDR3 contains 15 residues. The sequence came from a female donor in good health and CMV-seropositive. Sequenced: PBMCs. V and J are TRBV6-6 and TRBJ2-7; 8 nucleotides align to TRBD2. CDR3 nucleotides: TGTGCCAGCAGTAACGCCGGGCTAGCGGGTTACGAGCAGTACTTC. This codes for CASSNAGLAGYEQYF.